This TCR beta chain is drawn from a study of shared clonotypes between healthy human individuals. Broader study findings: Non-shared clonotypes had lower generation probabilities than clonotypes shared by all four sorted-subset donors.

Sequencing used immunoSEQ multiplex PCR; TCRdb keeps in-frame clones, though not all of them. Here the sample spans a few million clones, approximately 93% being singletons. Negatively enriched CD4+ T cells were divided by CD45RA into naive and memory. In this sample, this clone turned up a few times. Its antigen is as yet unknown. The sequenced material came from naive CD4+ T cells from PBMCs. Subset meaning: CD45RA+ positively selected. The clonotype comes from a man younger than 30 in good health. Some clones in this sample may be carry-over from other donors' samples.

CDR3 protein: CASSSRFTPNTEAFF. CDR3 DNA sequence: TGTGCCAGTAGTTCCCGTTTTACACCGAACACTGAAGCTTTCTTT. The chain joins TRBV19 to TRBJ1-1; no clear D. This CDR3 comprises 15 residues. The germline V and J ends were trimmed by 5 bases and 1 base, with 14 bases remaining between them. The germline gives CDR1 LNHDA, CDR2 SQIVND (reference sequence).